One and the same sample provided the 15 T cell receptor beta chains below, sequenced in a study of blood T cell repertoires in COVID-19 (TCRdb year 2020). The library was made by the immunoSEQ multiplex PCR assay. Entries here come from immuneACCESS through TCRdb and include only in-frame sequences with V and J called. Some clones fail to appear in such tables; in the studies checked, an unresolved V gene covers under half of the shortfall, and the cause of the remainder is unknown. Recorded for this sample are roughly 150,000 clones; roughly 87% of them occurred a single time. In total, the top ten clones hold less than 5% of the sample. Sequences were obtained from PBMCs or T cells enriched from blood (not recorded which). The receptors come from a woman aged 40 to 55 who had been exposed to COVID-19.

The chain employs TRBV12-5 and TRBJ1-1; D possibly corresponds to TRBD1 (6 bases). V was cut by 6 bases and J by 2 bases, with 13 bases left in between. The CDR3 sequence is 14 residues long. CDR1 LGHNT and CDR2 FRNRAP come from the germline V gene. The CDR3 loop reads CASGRTALNTEAFF. CDR3 in DNA: TGTGCTAGTGGCCGGACAGCGCTTAACACTGAAGCTTTCTTT.

The chain employs TRBV18 and TRBJ1-2; TRBD1 matches 7 bases. Germline CDR1 and CDR2: KGHSH and LQKENI. The CDR3 totals 15 residues. J was trimmed by 7 bases and V by 2 bases; bases with no gene match: 10. CDR3 amino acids: CASSPGTAVPGGYTF. The CDR3 DNA follows: TGTGCCAGCTCACCAGGGACAGCTGTCCCGGGTGGCTACACCTTC.

This chain uses TRBV19 with TRBJ1-2, with 7 bases fitting TRBD1. With V trimmed by 4 bases and J by 8 bases, 13 bases remained unmatched. The CDR3 extends over 15 amino acids. The germline V gene has CDR1 LNHDA and CDR2 SQIVND (reference sequence). Here the CDR3 DNA reads TGTGCCAGTAGTACGAAGACGACAGGGATCGGAGGCTACACCTTC. Translation gives CASSTKTTGIGGYTF.

This chain links TRBV7-8 with TRBJ1-4; 7 positions agree with TRBD1. The junction had 7 bases not matched to a gene; V was cut back by 5 bases and J by 7 bases. Germline V gives CDR1 SGHVS, CDR2 FQNEAQ. There are 14 residues in the CDR3. CDR3 nucleotide sequence: TGTGCCAGCAGCCCACGACAGGGAAGTGAAAAACTGTTTTTT. Translating gives CASSPRQGSEKLFF.

As regards this clone: The junction and the germline gene differ at one end; a read error may be behind it. The chain carries TRBV11-3 and TRBJ1-1; D gene unclear. The CDR3 totals 12 residues. The germline gives CDR1 SGHNT, CDR2 YENEEA. The chain's CDR3 is CASSIDRSEAFF. CDR3 bases: TGTGCCAGCAGCATAGACCGGAGCGAGGCTTTCTTT. Using reference TRBV11-3 and TRBJ1-1 for the parts outside the CDR3, the full variable domain is EAGVVQSPRYKIIEKKQPVAFWCNPISGHNTLYWYLQNLGQGPELLIRYENEEAVDDSQLPKDRFSAERLKGVDSTLKIQPAELGDSAVYLCASSIDRSEAFFGQGTRLTVV.

This clone was observed once. The chain uses TRBV6-5 and TRBJ1-6; D call uncertain. The CDR3 has 15 amino acids. V was clipped by 4 bases and J by 6 bases, with 13 bases between them. CDR1 and CDR2 from the germline V gene are MNHEY and SVGAGI. CDR3 nucleotide sequence: TGTGCCAGCAGTTTCGCATCAGTCCCTAATTCACCCCTCCACTTT. Protein product: CASSFASVPNSPLHF.

The V call is TRBV2, the J call TRBJ2-1, with 7 bases lining up with TRBD1. The length of the CDR3 is 15 residues. Germline loops: CDR1 SNHLY, CDR2 FYNNEI. The V segment lost 3 bases and the J segment 6 bases; nucleotides outside the gene matches: 8. The CDR3: CASSDPGQPVNEQFF. For the CDR3, the DNA is TGTGCCAGCAGTGACCCGGGACAGCCTGTCAATGAGCAGTTCTTC.

This clone was picked up a small number of times. The rearrangement uses TRBV19 and TRBJ1-4; D is possibly TRBD1 (6 bases). This CDR3 is built from 14 residues. Per germline, CDR1 LNHDA and CDR2 SQIVND (reference sequence). V was clipped by 4 bases and J by 5 bases, with 11 bases between them. The CDR3 DNA reads as TGTGCCAGTAGTACTGACAGGAGGAATGAAAAACTGTTTTTT. Translated, it gives CASSTDRRNEKLFF.

The chain recombines TRBV4-2 with TRBJ2-2; a possible D gene is TRBD1 (6 bases). Trimming shortened V by 3 bases and J by 2 bases, and 10 bases separated the two germline ends. This CDR3 is 15 amino acids long. Looked up from germline, CDR1 is LGHNA and CDR2 is YNFKEQ. Here the CDR3 reads CASSHSDRNTGELFF. DNA for the CDR3: TGTGCCAGCAGCCACTCGGACAGAAACACCGGGGAGCTGTTTTTT.

The CDR3 loop reads CASSLPGTGAFQPQHF. Here the CDR3 DNA reads TGCGCCAGCAGCTTGCCTGGGACAGGGGCCTTTCAGCCCCAGCATTTT. The chain uses TRBV5-1 and TRBJ1-5; 10 bases agree with TRBD1. CDR3 length equals 16 residues. Looked up from germline, CDR1 is SGHRS and CDR2 is YFSETQ. V lost 1 base to trimming and J lost 6 bases; unmatched junction nucleotides: 7.

This sequence joins TRBV2 and TRBJ2-7; no reliable D call. The CDR3 consists of 14 residues. With 2 bases removed from V and 7 bases from J, the gap between germline ends came to 15 bases. Germline values: CDR1 SNHLY, CDR2 FYNNEI. CDR3 DNA: TGTGCCAGCAGTGAATGGGTAGCCACTGAGGAGCAGTACTTC. It encodes CASSEWVATEEQYF.

The chain joins TRBV2 to TRBJ1-5, with 10 positions matching TRBD1. Germline V gene lookup returns CDR1 SNHLY and CDR2 FYNNEI. J was trimmed by 4 bases and V by 7 bases; bases with no gene match: 7. The CDR3 is 15 amino acids. The CDR3 reads CASKSDRGRNQPQHF. The CDR3 DNA is TGTGCCAGCAAATCAGACAGGGGGCGAAATCAGCCCCAGCATTTT.

V and J are TRBV9 and TRBJ1-1; D is uncertain. The CDR3 length is 14 residues. Germline CDR1 reads SGDLS; CDR2 reads YYNGEE. Trimming took off 4 bases at V and 6 bases at J, with 16 bases between the two ends. The CDR3 loop reads CASSPSPVVAEAFF. In nucleotides, the CDR3 is TGTGCCAGCAGCCCGTCGCCGGTGGTGGCTGAAGCTTTCTTT.

The rearrangement joins TRBV6-5 to TRBJ1-2; 7 bases are a match to TRBD1. Trimming took 6 bases from V and 5 from J; bases not matched to a gene: 6. The V gene's germline CDR1 is MNHEY and CDR2 SVGAGI. This CDR3 comprises 13 residues. The chain's CDR3 is CASSQGGEYGYTF. CDR3 DNA sequence: TGTGCCAGCAGCCAAGGGGGCGAATATGGCTACACCTTC.

The V and J genes are TRBV12-3 or TRBV12-4 and TRBJ1-2; the D gene is possibly TRBD1 (5 bases). The CDR3 runs 13 residues. V lost 6 bases and J 4 bases, leaving 12 bases between the germline ends. CDR3 in amino acids: CASSSRQIYGYTF. The CDR3 DNA sequence: TGTGCCAGCAGCAGCCGACAGATCTATGGCTACACCTTC.